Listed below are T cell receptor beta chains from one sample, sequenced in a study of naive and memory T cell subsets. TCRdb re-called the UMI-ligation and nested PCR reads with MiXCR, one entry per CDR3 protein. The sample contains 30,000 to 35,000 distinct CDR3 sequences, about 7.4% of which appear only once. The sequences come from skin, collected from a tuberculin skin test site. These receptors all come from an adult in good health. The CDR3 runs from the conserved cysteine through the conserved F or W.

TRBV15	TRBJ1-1	CATSRHRGSEAFF
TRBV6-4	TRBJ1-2	CASSVDGSHGYTF
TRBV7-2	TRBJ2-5	CASSLDWPVSQETQYF
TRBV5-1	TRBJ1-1	CASSLDPVWDTEAFF
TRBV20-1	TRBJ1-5	CSASVGVGSNQPQHF
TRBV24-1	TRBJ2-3	CATSRGTAADTQYF
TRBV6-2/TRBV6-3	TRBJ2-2	CASDTGYTGELFF
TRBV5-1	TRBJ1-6	CASSLEAGGFSPLHF
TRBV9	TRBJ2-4	CASSAGNRDSRYF
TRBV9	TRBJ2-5	CASSVGTEETQYF
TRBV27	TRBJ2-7	CASSLSAPGIEQYF
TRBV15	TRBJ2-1	CATSREFGAYNEQFF
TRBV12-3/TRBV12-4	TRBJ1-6	CASGAQGASYNSPLHF
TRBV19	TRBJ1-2	CASSSADRGENYGYTF
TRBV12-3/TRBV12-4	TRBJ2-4	CASSLMAGESKNIQYF
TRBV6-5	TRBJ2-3	CASSYGGLAASTDTQYF
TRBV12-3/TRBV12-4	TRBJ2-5	CASSSLSGEETQYF
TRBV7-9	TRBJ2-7	CASSPTEGPKAYEQYF
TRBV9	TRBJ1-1	CASSPGNTEAFF
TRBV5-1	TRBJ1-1	CASSWTPANTEAFF
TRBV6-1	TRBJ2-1	CASSADSSGSYNEQFF
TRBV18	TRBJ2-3	CASFLDSYSTDTQYF
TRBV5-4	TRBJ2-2	CASSLQVTGELFF
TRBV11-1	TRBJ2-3	CASREDSYTQYF
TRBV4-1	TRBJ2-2	CASSRESWTGVVGTGELFF
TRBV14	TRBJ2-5	CASSGSVQETQYF
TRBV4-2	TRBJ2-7	CASSQTVGGTYEQYF
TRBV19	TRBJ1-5	CASSQTGQASNQPQHF
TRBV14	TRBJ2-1	CASSQWRGSYNEQFF
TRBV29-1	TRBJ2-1	CSAGTTQPYNEQFF
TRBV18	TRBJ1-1	CASSDERSTEAFF
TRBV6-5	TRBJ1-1	CASSGQGTEAFF
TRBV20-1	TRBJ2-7	CSARDFLGREQYF
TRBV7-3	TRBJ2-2	CASSLFGLETGELFF
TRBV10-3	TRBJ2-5	CAISGDNQETQYF
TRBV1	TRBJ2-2	CTSSQAGKAGGTTGELFF
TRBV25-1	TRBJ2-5	CASSEATPGQGGGETQYF
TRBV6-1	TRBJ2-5	CASSEAGSGGKETQYF
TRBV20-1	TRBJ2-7	CSARATTSGGYEQYF
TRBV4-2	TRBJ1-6	CASSQDIISPLHF
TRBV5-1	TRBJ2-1	CASRDIPNNEQFF
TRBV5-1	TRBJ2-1	CASSLLGDYEQFF
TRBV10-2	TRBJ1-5	CASRDRGQPNQPQHF
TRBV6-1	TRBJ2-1	CASSEDADSSYNEQFF
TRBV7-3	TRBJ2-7	CASSPTIWGEQYF
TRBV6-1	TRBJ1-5	CASSGQGGQPQHF
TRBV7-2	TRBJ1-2	CASRKDLDYGYTF
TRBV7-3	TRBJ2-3	CASSLIGSSGGCTDTQYF
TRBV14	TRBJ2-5	CASSQEYTLQETQYF
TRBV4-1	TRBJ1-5	CASSQGGLNQPQHF
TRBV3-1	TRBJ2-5	CASSQDMRAGQETQYF
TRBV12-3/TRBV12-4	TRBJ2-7	CASSSQDGVSYEQYF
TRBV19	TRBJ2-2	CASSKQTDHTGELFF
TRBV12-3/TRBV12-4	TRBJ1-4	CASRGYRVGEGSNEKLFF
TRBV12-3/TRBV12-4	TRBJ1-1	CASTQGQGYRLMNTEAFF